One sample yielded the 16 T cell receptor beta chains listed below, sequenced in a study of vaccination effects on CD4 cells after COVID-19. Profiling relied on immunoSEQ multiplex PCR, and the TCRdb table lists in-frame clones only, not all of them. Altogether 52,000 or so clones are present, roughly 70% being singletons, with the ten largest covering around 20%. ViraFEST assay sequencing came after antigen-specific CD4+ T cells were expanded with viral peptide pools. Cells that had been cultured for 10 days were the source of isolated CD4+ T cells. No vaccinee had earlier SARS-CoV-2 infection, and nucleocapsid antibodies were negative. For these receptors, no antigen is known. This sample comprised CD4+ T cells from PBMCs cultured with SARS-CoV-2 spike peptides, obtained before COVID-19 vaccination. These receptors came from a human donor who received a COVID-19 vaccine.

The chain couples TRBV25-1 to TRBJ2-3; D tentatively reads TRBD1 or TRBD2 (5 bases each). CDR1 and CDR2 (germline): MGHDK, SYGVNS. Trimming removed 4 bases at V and 9 bases at J, with 14 bases between. The CDR3 length is 13 residues. CDR3: CASSVSGTLTQYF. CDR3 coding DNA: TGTGCCAGCAGTGTGTCTGGGACGTTAACGCAGTATTTT.

V gene TRBV18 combines with J gene TRBJ2-7; 7 nucleotides line up with TRBD1. V shed 5 bases and J 3 bases; nucleotides not matched to a gene: 4. Germline lookup yields CDR1 KGHSH and CDR2 LQKENI. The CDR3 contains 13 residues. CDR3 loop: CASSMGQIYEQYF. The CDR3 DNA follows: TGTGCCAGCTCAATGGGACAGATCTACGAGCAGTACTTC. Combining the CDR3 with reference TRBV18 and TRBJ2-7 gives the whole variable domain NAGVMQNPRHLVRRRGQEARLRCSPMKGHSHVYWYRQLPEEGLKFMVYLQKENIIDESGMPKERFSAEFPKEGPSILRIQQVVRGDSAAYFCASSMGQIYEQYFGPGTRLTVT.

The chain has TRBV20-1 and TRBJ1-2; the D gene is possibly TRBD1 (5 bases). Trimming stripped 5 bases from V and 8 bases from J, with 12 bases between. The CDR3 has 11 residues. Germline V gene sequence: CDR1 DFQATT, CDR2 SNEGSKA (reference sequence). In DNA, the CDR3 is TGCAGTGCTTTTGGGGGGTACGGCTACACCTTC. Residues: CSAFGGYGYTF.

This clone was seen a few times. The V call is TRBV19, the J call TRBJ1-2, with TRBD1 matching over 10 bases. The germline gives CDR1 LNHDA, CDR2 SQIVND (reference sequence). The CDR3 is 15 amino acids. Trimming at V came to 5 bases and at J to 2 bases, leaving 5 bases not matched to a gene. CDR3 in DNA: TGTGCCAGTAGTTCCCGGGACAGGGGAAACTATGGCTACACCTTC. Translation gives CASSSRDRGNYGYTF.

The CDR3: CASGTGQGPTEAFF. The CDR3 DNA reads as TGCGCCAGCGGGACGGGACAGGGGCCCACTGAAGCTTTCTTT. The V gene is TRBV5-1, the J gene TRBJ1-1; TRBD1 matches at 10 bases. CDR1 and CDR2 (germline): SGHRS, YFSETQ. The V segment lost 7 bases and the J segment 4 bases; nucleotides outside the gene matches: 7. The CDR3 is 14 residues long.

The V and J genes are TRBV2 and TRBJ1-4; D ambiguous. The CDR3 covers 13 residues. CDR1 is SNHLY, CDR2 FYNNEI, per germline. V was pared by 7 bases and J by 5 bases, with 11 bases between. The CDR3 nucleotides are TGTGCCAGCACCGGTTCCGAAAATGAAAAACTGTTTTTT. Its translation is CASTGSENEKLFF.

J is TRBJ2-5 and V is TRBV5-1, with D possibly called TRBD1 or TRBD2 (5 bases each). CDR3 length equals 12 residues. Per germline, CDR1 SGHRS and CDR2 YFSETQ. V dropped 4 bases and J dropped 4 bases, with 8 bases sitting between them. CDR3 nucleotides: TGCGCCAGCAGCCCGGGACGAGAGACCCAGTACTTC. It specifies CASSPGRETQYF.

The chain carries TRBV14 and TRBJ1-3, with D unclear. The CDR3 has 15 residues. Germline loops: CDR1 SGHDN, CDR2 FVKESK. Deletions cut 0 bases from V and 1 base from J, with 7 bases between. In DNA, the CDR3 is TGTGCCAGCAGCCAAGAATCTCTATCTGGAAACACCATATATTTT. This codes for CASSQESLSGNTIYF.

The rearrangement links TRBV2 to TRBJ2-7; 8 nucleotides agree with TRBD1. The CDR3 runs to 13 residues. Trimming cost V 11 bases and J 4 bases; bases outside gene matches: 10. Germline lookup yields CDR1 SNHLY and CDR2 FYNNEI. CDR3 in amino acids: CAAATGAQYEQYF. The CDR3 DNA is TGTGCCGCAGCGACAGGGGCCCAATACGAGCAGTACTTC.

This sequence joins TRBV28 and TRBJ2-7; D is perhaps TRBD1 (5 bases). V lost 1 base to trimming and J lost 2 bases, with 15 bases between them. This CDR3 is built from 16 residues. The V gene's germline CDR1 is MDHEN and CDR2 SYDVKM. This CDR3 reads CASSLYLGVGTYEQYF. The CDR3 DNA reads TGTGCCAGCAGTTTATACTTAGGGGTGGGGACCTACGAGCAGTACTTC.

In its sample, this clone was seen a few times. One junction end does not reproduce the germline sequence, and a read error may be involved. The rearrangement links TRBV7-7 to TRBJ1-6; D might be TRBD1 (5 bases). Germline CDR1 is SSHAT and CDR2 is FNYEAQ (reference sequence). CDR3 length: 12 amino acids. The CDR3 spells CPQDSDNSPLHF. The CDR3 DNA is TGCCCCCAAGACAGCGATAATTCACCCCTCCACTTT. The whole variable domain, filled in from reference TRBV7-7 and TRBJ1-6, reads GAGVSQSPRYKVTKRGQDVTLRCDPISSHATLYWYQQALGQGPEFLTYFNYEAQPDKSGLPSDRFSAERPEGSISTLTIQRTEQRDSAMYRCPQDSDNSPLHFGNGTRLTVT.

This chain uses TRBV20-1 with TRBJ2-1; D possibly corresponds to TRBD2 (5 bases). Trimming left V 3 bases short and J 10 bases short, with 10 bases between. CDR1 and CDR2 (germline): DFQATT, SNEGSKA (reference sequence). CDR3 length equals 11 residues. DNA of the CDR3: TGCAGTGCTAGGGGTAGAGGGGAGCAGTTCTTC. Amino acid sequence: CSARGRGEQFF.

This clone was found a few times. V usage is TRBV19 and J usage is TRBJ1-1; a weak D match, TRBD1 (5 bases). The V and J ends lost 7 bases and 7 bases respectively, with 19 bases between them. Germline assignment: CDR1 LNHDA and CDR2 SQIVND (reference sequence). The CDR3 is 14 amino acids. The CDR3 DNA reads as TGTGCCAGTACCTCCTTGGGACGGACCGTTGAAGCTTTCTTT. Encoded protein: CASTSLGRTVEAFF.

The chain is built from TRBV24-1 and TRBJ2-7, with a tentative D call TRBD2 (5 bases). CDR1 is KGHDR, CDR2 SFDVKD, per germline. The CDR3 has 14 amino acids. The V gene lost 1 base and the J gene lost 3 bases, with 9 bases spanning the gap. DNA for the CDR3: TGTGCCACCAGTGATTTTACTAGTTTCTACGAGCAGTACTTC. Amino acid sequence: CATSDFTSFYEQYF.

In nucleotides, the CDR3 is TGCAGCGTTGCGACAGGGTTGCGCGAGACCCAGTACTTC. It yields the protein CSVATGLRETQYF. The chain links TRBV29-1 to TRBJ2-5; 7 positions agree with TRBD1. CDR1 and CDR2 from the germline V gene are SQVTM and ANQGSEA. Trimming took 4 bases from V and 5 from J; bases not matched to a gene: 7. There are 13 residues in the CDR3.

This chain links TRBV27 with TRBJ1-3, with a tentative D call TRBD1 (6 bases). The germline V gene has CDR1 MNHEY and CDR2 SMNVEV (reference sequence). This CDR3 region has 16 residues. Between the trimmed V and J ends, which lost 0 bases and 2 bases, there was a span of 11 bases. The CDR3 DNA sequence: TGTGCCAGCAGTTTATCCCTCCCAGGGGCTGGAAACACCATATATTTT. Translating it yields CASSLSLPGAGNTIYF.